This T cell receptor (beta chain) came from a study of neoadjuvant nivolumab and ipilimumab in lung cancer. V lost 2 bases, J lost 6 bases, and 9 bases stayed unmatched. The CDR3 contains 15 residues. CDR1 is MGHRA and CDR2 is YSYEKL in the germline V gene. Repertoires were generated with immunoSEQ multiplex PCR, while TCRdb's copy carries only in-frame clones and drops some. The sample holds tens of thousands of clones, about 88% seen once. The chain employs TRBV4-1 and TRBJ2-7, with 8 bases fitting TRBD1. The receptor was isolated from an adult with non-small cell lung cancer. The source material was peripheral blood, sampled before neoadjuvant nivolumab, alone or with ipilimumab. The chain's CDR3 is CASSQPGGVVVEQYF. CDR3 nucleotide sequence: TGCGCCAGCAGCCAACCAGGGGGCGTCGTGGTCGAGCAGTACTTC.